This TCR beta chain was retrieved from a study of shared clonotypes between healthy human individuals. Whole-study context: CD4 naive and memory got three plates each, CD8 naive two, CD8 memory one.

Study-wide results and caveats: The study drew on few donors, limiting represented genetic and exposure-history diversity. Depth was large, yet rarefaction showed that sorted-subset sequencing was incomplete. A generally larger estimated richness was seen in naive subsets than in memory subsets.

The germline V gene has CDR1 SQVTM and CDR2 ANQGSEA. The CDR3 is 12 residues long. A word on this clone: Antigen: not known.

Some clones are missing from TCRdb's copy, which holds only in-frame ones; the method was immunoSEQ multiplex PCR. The table shows a few million clones, with just over 90% occurring only once. The specimen sequenced was naive CD4+ T cells from PBMCs. Subset meaning: CD45RA+ positively selected. J is TRBJ2-2 and V is TRBV29-1; the D gene is possibly TRBD2 (5 bases). This receptor was identified in a man younger than 35 in good health. Some clones in this sample may be carry-over from other donors' samples. Here the CDR3 DNA reads TGCGGAGGCGGGCGGTACACCGGGGAGCTGTTTTTT. Translated: CGGGRYTGELFF.